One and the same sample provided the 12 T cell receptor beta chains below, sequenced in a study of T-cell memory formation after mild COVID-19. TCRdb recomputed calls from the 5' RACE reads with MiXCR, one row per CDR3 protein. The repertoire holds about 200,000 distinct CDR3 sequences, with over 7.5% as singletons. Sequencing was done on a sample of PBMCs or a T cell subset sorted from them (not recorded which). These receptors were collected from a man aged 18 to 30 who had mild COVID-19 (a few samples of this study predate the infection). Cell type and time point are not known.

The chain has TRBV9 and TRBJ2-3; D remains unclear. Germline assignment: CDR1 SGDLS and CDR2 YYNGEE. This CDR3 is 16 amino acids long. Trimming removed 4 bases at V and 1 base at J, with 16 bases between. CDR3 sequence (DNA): TGTGCCAGCAGCCCATCAAACTTGGTCGGCACAGATACGCAGTATTTT. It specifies CASSPSNLVGTDTQYF.

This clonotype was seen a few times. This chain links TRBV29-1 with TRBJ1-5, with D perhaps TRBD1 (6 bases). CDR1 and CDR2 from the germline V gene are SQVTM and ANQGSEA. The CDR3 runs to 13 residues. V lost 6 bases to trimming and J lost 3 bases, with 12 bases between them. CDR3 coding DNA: TGCAGCGTCCTTGGGGACAACAATCAGCCCCAGCATTTT. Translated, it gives CSVLGDNNQPQHF.

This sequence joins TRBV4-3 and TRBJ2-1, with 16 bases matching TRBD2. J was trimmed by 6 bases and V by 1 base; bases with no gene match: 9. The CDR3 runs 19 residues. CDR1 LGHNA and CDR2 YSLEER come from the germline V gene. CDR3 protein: CASSQGLGLAGGLGNEQFF. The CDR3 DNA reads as TGCGCCAGCAGCCAAGGTCTGGGACTAGCGGGGGGGCTGGGCAATGAGCAGTTCTTC.

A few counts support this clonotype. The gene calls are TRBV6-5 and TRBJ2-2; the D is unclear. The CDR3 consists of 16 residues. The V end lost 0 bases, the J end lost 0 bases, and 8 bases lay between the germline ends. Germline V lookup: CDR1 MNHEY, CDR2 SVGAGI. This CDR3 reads CASSYSRLANTGELFF. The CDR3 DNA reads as TGTGCCAGCAGTTACTCGAGGTTGGCGAACACCGGGGAGCTGTTTTTT.

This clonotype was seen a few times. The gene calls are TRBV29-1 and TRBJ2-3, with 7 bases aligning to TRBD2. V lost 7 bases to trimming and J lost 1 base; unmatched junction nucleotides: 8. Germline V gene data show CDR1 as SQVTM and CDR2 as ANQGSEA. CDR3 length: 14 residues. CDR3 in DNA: TGCAGCGCTGAGCGGGGCGCGGGCACAGATACGCAGTATTTT. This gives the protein CSAERGAGTDTQYF.

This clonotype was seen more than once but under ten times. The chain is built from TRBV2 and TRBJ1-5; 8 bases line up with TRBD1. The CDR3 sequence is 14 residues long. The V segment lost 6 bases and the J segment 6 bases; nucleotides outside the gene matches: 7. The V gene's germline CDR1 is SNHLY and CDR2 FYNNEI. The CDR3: CASSQGAEGQPQHF. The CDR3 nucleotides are TGTGCCAGCAGCCAGGGGGCTGAAGGTCAGCCCCAGCATTTT.

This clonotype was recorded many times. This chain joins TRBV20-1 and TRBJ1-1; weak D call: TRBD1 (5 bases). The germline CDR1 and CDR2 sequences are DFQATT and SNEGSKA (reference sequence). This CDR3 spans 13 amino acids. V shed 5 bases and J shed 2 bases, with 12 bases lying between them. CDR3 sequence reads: CSAARGLNTEAFF. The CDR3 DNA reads TGCAGTGCTGCGAGGGGCCTTAACACTGAAGCTTTCTTT.

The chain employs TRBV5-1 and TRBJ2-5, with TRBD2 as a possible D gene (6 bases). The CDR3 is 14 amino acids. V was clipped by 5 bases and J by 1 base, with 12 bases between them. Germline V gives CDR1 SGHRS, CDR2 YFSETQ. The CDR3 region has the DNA TGCGCCAGCAGGGGGGGACCTGGCCAAGAGACCCAGTACTTC. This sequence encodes CASRGGPGQETQYF.

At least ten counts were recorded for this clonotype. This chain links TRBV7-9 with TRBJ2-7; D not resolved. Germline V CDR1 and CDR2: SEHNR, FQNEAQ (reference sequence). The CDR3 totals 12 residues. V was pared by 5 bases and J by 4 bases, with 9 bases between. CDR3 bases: TGTGCCAGCAGCCCCCGAGTTTACGAGCAGTACTTC. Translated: CASSPRVYEQYF.

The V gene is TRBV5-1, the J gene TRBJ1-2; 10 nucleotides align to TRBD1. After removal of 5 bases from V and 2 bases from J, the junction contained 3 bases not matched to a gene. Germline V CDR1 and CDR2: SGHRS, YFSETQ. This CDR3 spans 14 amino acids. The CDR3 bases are TGCGCCAGCAGAGTGGGACAGGGGAACTATGGCTACACCTTC. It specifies CASRVGQGNYGYTF.

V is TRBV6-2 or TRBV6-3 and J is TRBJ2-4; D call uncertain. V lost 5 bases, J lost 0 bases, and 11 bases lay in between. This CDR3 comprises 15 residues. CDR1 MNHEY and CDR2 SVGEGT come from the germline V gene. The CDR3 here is CASSPTFEAKNIQYF. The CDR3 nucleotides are TGTGCCAGCAGTCCGACCTTCGAAGCCAAAAACATTCAGTACTTC.

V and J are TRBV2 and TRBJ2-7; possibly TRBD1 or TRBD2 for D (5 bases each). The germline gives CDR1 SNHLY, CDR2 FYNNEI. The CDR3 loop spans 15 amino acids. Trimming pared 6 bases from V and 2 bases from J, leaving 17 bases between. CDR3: CASRRDGMTAYEQYF. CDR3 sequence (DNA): TGTGCCAGCAGGAGGGACGGCATGACTGCCTACGAGCAGTACTTC.